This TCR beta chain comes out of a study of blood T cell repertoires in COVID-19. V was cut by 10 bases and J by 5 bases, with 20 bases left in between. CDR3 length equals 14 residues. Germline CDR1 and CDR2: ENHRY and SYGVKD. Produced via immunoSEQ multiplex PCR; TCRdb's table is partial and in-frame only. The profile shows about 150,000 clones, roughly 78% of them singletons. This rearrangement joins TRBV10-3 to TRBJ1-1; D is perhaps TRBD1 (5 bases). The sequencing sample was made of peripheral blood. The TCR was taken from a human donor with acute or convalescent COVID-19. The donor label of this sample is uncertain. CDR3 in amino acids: CATRLGPLGTEAFF. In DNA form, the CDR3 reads TGTGCCACCAGACTGGGGCCCCTCGGAACTGAAGCTTTCTTT.